Each of the 3 T cell receptor beta chains below was sequenced from the same sample in a study of Graves' ophthalmopathy and Graves' hyperthyroidism (dated by TCRdb to about 2018). The sample was run on an Illumina HiSeq 2000. For repertoire sequencing, TCR beta CDR3 regions were amplified from RNA transcripts. HTBI primers and the Qiagen OneStep RT-PCR kit were used in a first-round RT-PCR, which was followed by a second-round multiplex PCR, size selection and purification. Through fastp at Q25 and MiXCR, TCRdb rebuilt clones from the public reads, retaining in-frame beta chains. Each entry merges the rows of one CDR3 protein and shows their most common DNA and genes. The sample has 450,000 or so distinct CDR3 sequences on record, about 15% of them singletons. The ten largest clonotypes hold 9.5% to 10% of the sample. The source material was blood. The receptor source for this set is a woman in her twenties or thirties with Graves' ophthalmopathy. Donor details come from another sample of the same person, matched by shared clones.

This clonotype has a count of ten or more. The chain has TRBV12-3 or TRBV12-4 and TRBJ2-7; 9 positions match TRBD2. V shed 3 bases, J shed 1 base, and the junction held 7 bases outside the gene matches. This CDR3 is built from 16 residues. This chain's CDR3 is CASSFEMAGGSYEQYF. The CDR3 DNA reads as TGTGCCAGCAGTTTTGAAATGGCGGGAGGGTCCTACGAGCAGTACTTC.

There are many counts of this clonotype. The chain carries TRBV6-2 or TRBV6-3 and TRBJ1-1; the D is unclear. The V end was cut by 6 bases, the J end by 5 bases, with 25 bases between. This CDR3 region has 17 residues. CDR1 is MNHEY and CDR2 is SVGEGT in the germline V gene. The CDR3 spells CASSPYIRVGRRTEAFF. The CDR3 nucleotides read TGTGCCAGCAGCCCTTACATCCGAGTAGGGAGGAGGACTGAAGCTTTCTTT.

This clonotype was seen at least ten times. The chain joins TRBV6-1 to TRBJ2-7; 7 bases line up with TRBD1. CDR1 is MNHNS, CDR2 SASEGT, per germline. After removal of 4 bases from V and 3 bases from J, the junction contained 15 bases not matched to a gene. The CDR3 consists of 17 residues. The CDR3 DNA follows: TGTGCCAGCAGTGGGCCTAGTACAGGGGAGTGGAACTACGAGCAGTACTTC. This encodes CASSGPSTGEWNYEQYF.